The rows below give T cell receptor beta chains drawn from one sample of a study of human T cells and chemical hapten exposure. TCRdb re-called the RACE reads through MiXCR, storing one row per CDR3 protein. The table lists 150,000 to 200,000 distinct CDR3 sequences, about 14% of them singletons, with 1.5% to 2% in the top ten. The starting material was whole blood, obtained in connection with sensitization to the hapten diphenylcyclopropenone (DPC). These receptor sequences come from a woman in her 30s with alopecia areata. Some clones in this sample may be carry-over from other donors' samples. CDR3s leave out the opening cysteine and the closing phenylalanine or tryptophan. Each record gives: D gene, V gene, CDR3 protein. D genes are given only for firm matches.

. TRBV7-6 ASSLYTGGAPIAKNIQY
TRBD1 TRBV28 ASSLLLQGYEQY
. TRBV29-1 SVDIRGSGGNEQF
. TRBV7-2 ASSFGSGPGLDEAF
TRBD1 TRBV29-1 SVDRGQNTIY
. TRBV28 ASSPVEKDQPQH
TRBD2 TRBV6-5 ASSYGLAGAYEQY
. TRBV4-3 ASSYLPGSPLH
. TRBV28 ASSLVGSPYEQY
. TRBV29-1 SAPHRVRETQY
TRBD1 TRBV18 ASSPGTGLGNIQY
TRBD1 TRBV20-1 SAESRDSLGEKLF
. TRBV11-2 ASRDRYTGEQY
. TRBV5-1 ASSSDGTSHSSYNEQF
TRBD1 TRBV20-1 SASPDRSDNQPQH
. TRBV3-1 ASSLVVGEAF
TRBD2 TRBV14 ASSQRWLAGGEQF
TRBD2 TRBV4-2 ASSQGVGGGYNEQF